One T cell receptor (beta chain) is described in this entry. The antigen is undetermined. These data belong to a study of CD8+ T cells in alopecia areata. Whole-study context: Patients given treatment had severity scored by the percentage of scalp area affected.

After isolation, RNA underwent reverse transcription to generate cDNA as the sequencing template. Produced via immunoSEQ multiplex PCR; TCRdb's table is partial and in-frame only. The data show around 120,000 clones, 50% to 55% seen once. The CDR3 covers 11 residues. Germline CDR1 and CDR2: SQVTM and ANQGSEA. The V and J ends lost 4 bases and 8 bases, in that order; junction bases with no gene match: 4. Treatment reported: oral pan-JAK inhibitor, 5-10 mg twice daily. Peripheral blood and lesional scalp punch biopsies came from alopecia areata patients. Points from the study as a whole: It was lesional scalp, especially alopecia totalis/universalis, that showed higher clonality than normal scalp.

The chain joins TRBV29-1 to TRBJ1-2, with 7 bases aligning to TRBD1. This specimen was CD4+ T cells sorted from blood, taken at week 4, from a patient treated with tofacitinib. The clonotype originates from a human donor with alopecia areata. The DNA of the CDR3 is TGCAGCGTTGGTACAGGGGAAGGCTACACCTTC. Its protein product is CSVGTGEGYTF.